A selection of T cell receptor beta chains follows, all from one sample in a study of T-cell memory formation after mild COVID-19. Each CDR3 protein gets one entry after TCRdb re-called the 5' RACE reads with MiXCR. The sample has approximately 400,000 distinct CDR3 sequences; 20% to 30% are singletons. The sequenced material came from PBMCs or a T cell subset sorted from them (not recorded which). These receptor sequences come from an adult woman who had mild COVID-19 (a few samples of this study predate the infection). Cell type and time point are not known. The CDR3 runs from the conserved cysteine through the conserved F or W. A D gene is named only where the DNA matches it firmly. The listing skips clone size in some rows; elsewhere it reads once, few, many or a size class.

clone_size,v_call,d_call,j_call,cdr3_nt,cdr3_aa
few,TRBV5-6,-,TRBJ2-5,TGTGCCAGCAAGGGGAGAGGTATATTGGCGGTGGAGGAGACCCAGTACTTC,CASKGRGILAVEETQYF
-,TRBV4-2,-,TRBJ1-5,TGTGCCAGCAGCCTCCCCAGGGCGAGATCTCGCAATCAGCCCCAGCATTTT,CASSLPRARSRNQPQHF
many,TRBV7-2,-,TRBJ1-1,TGTGCCAGCAGTTTCCAGGGACGGAACACTGAAGCTTTCTTT,CASSFQGRNTEAFF
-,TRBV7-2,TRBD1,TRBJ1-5,TGTGCCAGCAGCTTTGGGGGGACAGCCAATCAGCCCCAGCATTTT,CASSFGGTANQPQHF
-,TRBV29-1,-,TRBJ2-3,TGCAGCGCCCTCCCCGGGACAACTAGCACAGATACGCAGTATTTT,CSALPGTTSTDTQYF
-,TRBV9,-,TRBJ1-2,TGTGCCAGCAGCGTAAGACAGGTGGAATACGGCTATGGCTACACCTTC,CASSVRQVEYGYGYTF
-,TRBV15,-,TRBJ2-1,TGTGCCACCACCCTTACTCCCGGGGTTACTGAGCAGTTCTTC,CATTLTPGVTEQFF
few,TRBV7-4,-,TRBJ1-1,TGTGCCAGCAGCTTCTCTTGGGCAGGACGTGAAGCTTTCTTT,CASSFSWAGREAFF
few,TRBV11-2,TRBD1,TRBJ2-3,TGTGCCAGCAGCTCCAGCCGGGACAGGGTAGCAGATACGCAGTATTTT,CASSSSRDRVADTQYF
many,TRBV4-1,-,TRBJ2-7,TGCGCCAGCAGCCAAGATGAGCACAGCTCCTACGAGCAGTACTTC,CASSQDEHSSYEQYF
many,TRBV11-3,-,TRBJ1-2,TGTGCCAGCAGCTACAAGGCCCTCTATGGCTACACCTTC,CASSYKALYGYTF
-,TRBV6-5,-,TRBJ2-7,TGTGCCAGCAGTTACTGGACCGGCGAGCAGTACTTC,CASSYWTGEQYF
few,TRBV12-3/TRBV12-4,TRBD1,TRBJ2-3,TGTGCCAGCAATCAGGGGGAGACAGATACGCAGTATTTT,CASNQGETDTQYF
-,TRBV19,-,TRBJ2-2,TGTGCCAGTAGTATCGAGGTCAGGGTCGGGGAGCTGTTTTTT,CASSIEVRVGELFF
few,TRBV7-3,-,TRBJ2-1,TGTGCCAGCAGCTCTAACCCTCGGCTCAGGATCGGCGATGAGCAGTTCTTC,CASSSNPRLRIGDEQFF
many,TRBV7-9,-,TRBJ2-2,TGTGCCAGCAGCTTGAGAGCCGGGGAGCTGTTTTTT,CASSLRAGELFF
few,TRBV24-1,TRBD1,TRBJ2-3,TGTGCCACCAGTGACCGACAGGGGGCTGTGGTGGATACGCAGTATTTT,CATSDRQGAVVDTQYF
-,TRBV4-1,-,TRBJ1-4,TGCGCCAGCAGCCAAGTCCCCCCAGGGCATGGAAAACTGTTTTTT,CASSQVPPGHGKLFF
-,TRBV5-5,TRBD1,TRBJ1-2,TGTGCCAGCAGCGACAGGGCGGGCGGCTACACCTTC,CASSDRAGGYTF
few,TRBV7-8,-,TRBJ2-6,TGTGCCAGCAGCATGGTCTCTGGGGCCAACGTCCTGACTTTC,CASSMVSGANVLTF
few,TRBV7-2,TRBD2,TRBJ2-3,TGTGCCAGCAGCTTAGTGCTAGCGGGAGGGCCGGGAAATACGCAGTATTTT,CASSLVLAGGPGNTQYF
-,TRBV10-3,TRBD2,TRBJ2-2,TGTGCCACCAGACCGACTAGCGGGGGAACCGGGGAGCTGTTTTTT,CATRPTSGGTGELFF
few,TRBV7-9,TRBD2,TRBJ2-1,TGTGCCAGCAGCTCCACCGTAGCGGGGGGCGACAATGAGCAGTTCTTC,CASSSTVAGGDNEQFF
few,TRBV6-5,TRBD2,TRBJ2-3,TGTGCCAGCAGTTACGTCCTAGCGGGAAGGGCAGATACGCAGTATTTT,CASSYVLAGRADTQYF
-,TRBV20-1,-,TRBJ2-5,TGCAGTGCTAGGACAGTCTTCCAAGAGACCCAGTACTTC,CSARTVFQETQYF
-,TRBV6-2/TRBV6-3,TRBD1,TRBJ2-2,TGTGCCAGCAACCCGACTAGACAGGGGGGGGAGCTGTTTTTT,CASNPTRQGGELFF
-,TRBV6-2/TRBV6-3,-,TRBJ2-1,TGTGCCAGCATTCAAGGGGGGGGCCCTACGGGTGAGCAGTTCTTC,CASIQGGGPTGEQFF
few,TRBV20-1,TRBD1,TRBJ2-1,TGCAGTGCTCTCCTCGAAGCAGGGACAGGGACCTACAATGAGCAGTTCTTC,CSALLEAGTGTYNEQFF
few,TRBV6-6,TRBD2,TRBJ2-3,TGTGCCAGCAGCGGAGGGACTAGCGGGAGGGTTAGCACAGATACGCAGTATTTT,CASSGGTSGRVSTDTQYF
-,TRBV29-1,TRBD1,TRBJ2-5,TGCAGCGTTGAAGGGACAGGGGTCCAAGAGACCCAGTACTTC,CSVEGTGVQETQYF
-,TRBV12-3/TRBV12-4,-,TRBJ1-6,TGTGCCAGCAGCACCCGGGCTCTTAATTCACCCCTCCACTTT,CASSTRALNSPLHF
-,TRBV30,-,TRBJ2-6,TGTGCCTGGAGGGTAACGGTTGCTGGGGCCAACGTCCTGACTTTC,CAWRVTVAGANVLTF
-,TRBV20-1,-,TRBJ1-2,TGCAGTGTCCCTTTTACTGCGGTTGGCTACACCTTC,CSVPFTAVGYTF
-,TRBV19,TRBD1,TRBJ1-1,TGTGCCAGTAGGCGACAGGGTCACACTGAAGCTTTCTTT,CASRRQGHTEAFF
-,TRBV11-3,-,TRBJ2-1,TGTGCCAGCAGCTTTTTAGGGACGGCCTCCTACAATGAGCAGTTCTTC,CASSFLGTASYNEQFF
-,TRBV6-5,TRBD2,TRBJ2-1,TGTGCCAGCAGCCGGGACTACCGCTACAATGAGCAGTTCTTC,CASSRDYRYNEQFF
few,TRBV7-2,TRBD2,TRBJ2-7,TGTGCCAGCAGCCCTCGGGGGGTATCCTACGAGCAGTACTTC,CASSPRGVSYEQYF
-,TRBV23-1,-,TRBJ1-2,TGCGCCAGCAGTCCAATTCGGCGTGACAGGAGATCCTATGGCTACACCTTC,CASSPIRRDRRSYGYTF
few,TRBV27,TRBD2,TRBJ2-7,TGTGCCAGCAGACCTCCGAAGACTAGCGGGTACGAGCAGTACTTC,CASRPPKTSGYEQYF
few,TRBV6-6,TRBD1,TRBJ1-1,TGTGCCAGCAGCCCACGAGGGACAGGGGAATCGGCTTTCTTT,CASSPRGTGESAFF
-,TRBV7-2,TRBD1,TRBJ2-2,TGTGCCAGCAGCCTGAGACAGGGGGCTTACACCGGGGAGCTGTTTTTT,CASSLRQGAYTGELFF
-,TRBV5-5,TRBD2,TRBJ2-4,TGTGCCAGCAGCTTGAGTCAGGCGGGAGCAAACATTCAGTACTTC,CASSLSQAGANIQYF
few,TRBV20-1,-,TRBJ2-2,TGCAGTGCTAGCCCCGACGGTGCCCTTAACACCGGGGAGCTGTTTTTT,CSASPDGALNTGELFF
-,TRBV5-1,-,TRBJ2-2,TGCGCCAGCAGCCCCCGGGCAGTCTCAAGCACCGGGGAGCTGTTTTTT,CASSPRAVSSTGELFF
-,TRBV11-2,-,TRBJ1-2,TGTGCCAGCAGCATAGATCCTTCGGACGGGAACTATGGCTACACCTTC,CASSIDPSDGNYGYTF
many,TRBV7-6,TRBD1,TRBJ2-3,TGTGCCAGCAGCCGAAACACGGGACAGGGGTCCGATACGCAGTATTTT,CASSRNTGQGSDTQYF
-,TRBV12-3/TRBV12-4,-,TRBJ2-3,TGTGCCAGCAGTTTAACCAGGGGCCTCACAGATACGCAGTATTTT,CASSLTRGLTDTQYF
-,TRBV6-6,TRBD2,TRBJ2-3,TGTGCCAGCAGTTACCCTGGGACTAGCGGCTCGATCACAGATACGCAGTATTTT,CASSYPGTSGSITDTQYF
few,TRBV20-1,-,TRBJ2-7,TGCAGTGCTCAGGAGGTGGTGAAGCAGTACTTC,CSAQEVVKQYF
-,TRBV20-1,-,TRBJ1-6,TGCAGTGCTAGAGGAGCGCAGGCGGATAATTCACCCCTCCACTTT,CSARGAQADNSPLHF
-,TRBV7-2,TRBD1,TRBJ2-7,TGTGCCAGCAGCCCCACGGGACAGGGGGTCTACGAGCAGTACTTC,CASSPTGQGVYEQYF
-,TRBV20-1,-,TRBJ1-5,TGCAGTGCTAGAGTCCCAGGAGACTATAGCAATCAGCCCCAGCATTTT,CSARVPGDYSNQPQHF